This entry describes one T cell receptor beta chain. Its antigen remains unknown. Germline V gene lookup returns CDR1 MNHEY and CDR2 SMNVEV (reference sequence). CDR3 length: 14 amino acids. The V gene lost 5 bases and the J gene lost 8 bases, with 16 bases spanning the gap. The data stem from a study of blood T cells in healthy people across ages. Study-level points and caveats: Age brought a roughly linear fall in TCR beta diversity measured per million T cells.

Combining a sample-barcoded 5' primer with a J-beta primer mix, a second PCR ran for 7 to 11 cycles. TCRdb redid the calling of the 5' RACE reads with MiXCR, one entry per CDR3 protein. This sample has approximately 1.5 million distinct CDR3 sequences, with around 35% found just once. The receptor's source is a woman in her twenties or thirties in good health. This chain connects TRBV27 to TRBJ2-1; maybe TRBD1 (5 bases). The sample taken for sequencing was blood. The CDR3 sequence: CASSSIGQLDEQFF. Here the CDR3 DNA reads TGTGCCAGCAGTAGTATCGGACAATTGGATGAGCAGTTCTTC.